Below, one T cell receptor beta chain is given with its context. These data come from a study of T cells in Graves' hyperthyroidism and ophthalmopathy. Authors of the study amplified TCR beta CDR3 regions from RNA transcripts. Using the HTBI primer set, a first-round RT-PCR was run on the TCR CDR3. Each CDR3 protein is one row after TCRdb ran MiXCR on the multiplex PCR reads. The sample lists fewer than 900,000 distinct CDR3 sequences; roughly 17% were seen once. The CDR3 has 14 amino acids. The V gene lost 3 bases and the J gene lost 3 bases, with 8 bases spanning the gap. CDR1 MNHNS and CDR2 SASEGT come from the germline V gene.

The sample consisted of blood. The receptor's source is a young man with Graves' hyperthyroidism. The chain uses TRBV6-1 and TRBJ2-2, with a tentative D call TRBD1 (6 bases). CDR3 DNA: TGTGCCAGCAGTGACAGGGGATACACCGGGGAGCTGTTTTTT. Translated: CASSDRGYTGELFF.